These T cell receptor beta chains were read from a single sample in a study of T-cell memory formation after mild COVID-19. MiXCR was run by TCRdb on the 5' RACE reads, yielding one entry per CDR3 protein. The sample includes 500,000 to 650,000 distinct CDR3 sequences, 20% to 25% of them seen just once. Sample: PBMCs or a T cell subset sorted from them (not recorded which). Every receptor here comes from an adult woman who had mild COVID-19 (a few samples of this study predate the infection). Cell type and time point are not known. Each CDR3 is given with its conserved first and last residue. The order of the fields is D gene, clone size, V gene, J gene, CDR3 DNA, CDR3 protein. A D gene is named only where the DNA matches it firmly. Size is omitted from some rows. Given values are once, few, many or a class for expanded clones.

>-|-|TRBV5-4|TRBJ2-2
TGTGCCAGCAGCTCGCCCGAGGGGAGGAACACCGGGGAGCTGTTTTTT
CASSSPEGRNTGELFF
>TRBD2|few|TRBV20-1|TRBJ2-7
TGCAGTGCTAGCCGGGGACTAGCGGGGACCTACGAGCAGTACTTC
CSASRGLAGTYEQYF
>TRBD1|few|TRBV5-5|TRBJ2-7
TGTGCCAGCAGCACCCGGGACAGGGTCTACGAGCAGTACTTC
CASSTRDRVYEQYF
>-|-|TRBV15|TRBJ1-5
TGTGCCACCAGCAGAGATCGGAGTCAGCCCCAGCATTTT
CATSRDRSQPQHF
>TRBD1|many|TRBV29-1|TRBJ2-5
TGCAGCGGTGGGACAGGGTACCAAGAGACCCAGTACTTC
CSGGTGYQETQYF
>TRBD2|few|TRBV20-1|TRBJ2-7
TGCAGTGTTTCCGGGACTAGCTTTCGCGAGCAGTACTTC
CSVSGTSFREQYF
>-|few|TRBV3-1|TRBJ2-2
TGTGCCAGCAGCCAATCCTCGACCGGGGAGCTGTTTTTT
CASSQSSTGELFF
>-|-|TRBV12-3/TRBV12-4|TRBJ2-7
TGTGCCAGCAGTCTCGGGACTCACTATACTGGGGACTCACTGTACTTC
CASSLGTHYTGDSLYF
>-|few|TRBV2|TRBJ2-2
TGTGCCAGCAGGGTGGCGGGACGCGATGCAGTTGGGGGGGAGCTGTTTTTT
CASRVAGRDAVGGELFF
>-|few|TRBV10-3|TRBJ2-7
TGTGCCATCAGTGAACAGAGCTACGAGCAGTACTTC
CAISEQSYEQYF
>-|-|TRBV6-1|TRBJ1-1
TGTGCCAGCAGTGAACTTCCCTTAGGGGAGATGAACACTGAAGCTTTCTTT
CASSELPLGEMNTEAFF
>TRBD2|-|TRBV24-1|TRBJ2-7
TGTGCCACCAGTGACTCACCCGGGACTAGCGGAGTCTACGAGCAGTACTTC
CATSDSPGTSGVYEQYF
>TRBD1|-|TRBV4-1|TRBJ1-5
TGCGCCAGCAGCCGCTCACAGGGGGCGGGTCAGCCCCAGCATTTT
CASSRSQGAGQPQHF
>TRBD2|-|TRBV3-1|TRBJ2-3
TGTGCCAGCAGCCCCGGACTAGAGGGCACAGATACGCAGTATTTT
CASSPGLEGTDTQYF
>TRBD1|few|TRBV6-2/TRBV6-3|TRBJ1-5
TGTGCCAGCAGCCGCCCGGGACAGGGGCCCCAGCCCCAGCATTTT
CASSRPGQGPQPQHF
>TRBD1|once|TRBV7-8|TRBJ1-2
TGTGCCAGTACAGGGGACGATGGCTACACCTTC
CASTGDDGYTF
>-|-|TRBV13|TRBJ1-1
TGTGCCAGCAGCCCCTCGTGGGGCCCCGGGGGGAATGAAGCTTTCTTT
CASSPSWGPGGNEAFF
>TRBD2|-|TRBV3-1|TRBJ2-1
TGTGCCAGCAGCCAGGATCATCCGGGACTAGCGTACAATGAGCAGTTCTTC
CASSQDHPGLAYNEQFF
>-|few|TRBV12-3/TRBV12-4|TRBJ1-1
TGTGCCAGCAGTTTAGCGGGACGAACTGAAGCTTTCTTT
CASSLAGRTEAFF
>TRBD1|few|TRBV20-1|TRBJ2-1
TGCAGTGCTAGAACCGGGACAGGGAATTCCGGGTCCAATGAGCAGTTCTTC
CSARTGTGNSGSNEQFF
>-|-|TRBV5-1|TRBJ1-1
TGCGCCAGCAGCTCCCACCCTGGGGGAACTGAAGCTTTCTTT
CASSSHPGGTEAFF
>-|-|TRBV24-1|TRBJ2-5
TGTGCCACCAGTGACCCAGGGACAAGTGGGAAGACCCAGTACTTC
CATSDPGTSGKTQYF
>TRBD2|few|TRBV5-1|TRBJ2-1
TGCGCCAGCAGCTGGGCTAGCGGGTCCCCCGGGGATGAGCAGTTCTTC
CASSWASGSPGDEQFF
>TRBD2|few|TRBV7-2|TRBJ2-7
TGTGCCAGCAGCCCAGGACTAGCGGGGTACTACGAGCAGTACTTC
CASSPGLAGYYEQYF
>TRBD1|few|TRBV24-1|TRBJ2-5
TGTGCCACCAGTGATTGGAGACAGGGAGAGACCCAGTACTTC
CATSDWRQGETQYF
>TRBD2|few|TRBV7-3|TRBJ2-3
TGTGCCAGCAGCTTAATGGCTAGCGGGGGTGATACGCAGTATTTT
CASSLMASGGDTQYF
>-|-|TRBV5-1|TRBJ1-6
TGCGCCAGCAGCCCCCCGGGAGACAGTAATTCACCCCTCCACTTT
CASSPPGDSNSPLHF
>TRBD1|-|TRBV5-1|TRBJ2-2
TGCGCCAGCAGCAGACCGGGACAGGGTAAAGCCGGGGAGCTGTTTTTT
CASSRPGQGKAGELFF
>-|many|TRBV25-1|TRBJ2-3
TGTGCCAGCAGTGAAAGGGGGGAAGCAAGCACAGATACGCAGTATTTT
CASSERGEASTDTQYF
>-|-|TRBV7-3|TRBJ1-1
TGTGCCAGCAGCTTATGGCCGAACACTGAAGCTTTCTTT
CASSLWPNTEAFF
>-|-|TRBV19|TRBJ2-6
TGTGCCAGTAGTATGGGCAACTCTGGGGCCAACGTCCTGACTTTC
CASSMGNSGANVLTF
>TRBD2|few|TRBV20-1|TRBJ2-1
TGCAGTGCCTACCGGGGGCTAGCGGGAGGAACGTACAATGAGCAGTTCTTC
CSAYRGLAGGTYNEQFF
>TRBD1|few|TRBV5-1|TRBJ1-6
TGCGCCAGCAGCACCGTGACAGGGGAGGAGGATTCACCCCTCCACTTT
CASSTVTGEEDSPLHF
>TRBD1|-|TRBV2|TRBJ1-1
TGTGCCAGCAGAGAGGGGGCGGTGAACACTGAAGCTTTCTTT
CASREGAVNTEAFF
>TRBD1|-|TRBV20-1|TRBJ2-5
TGCAGTGCCGTAAGGACAGGGCTTAGCCAAGAGACCCAGTACTTC
CSAVRTGLSQETQYF
>TRBD1|-|TRBV11-2|TRBJ2-4
TGTGCCAGCAGCTTTGGACAGGGCGACATTCAGTACTTC
CASSFGQGDIQYF
>TRBD2|few|TRBV30|TRBJ2-5
TGTGCCTGGAGTAGGGCTAGCGGGATTTTCCAAGAGACCCAGTACTTC
CAWSRASGIFQETQYF
>-|-|TRBV20-1|TRBJ2-4
TGCAGTGCTAGGGGCGGACGCGAGTACTTC
CSARGGREYF
>-|many|TRBV18|TRBJ1-2
TGCGCCAGCAGCCCCCCAGGAAACTATGGCTACACCTTC
CASSPPGNYGYTF
>TRBD1|few|TRBV29-1|TRBJ2-3
TGCAGCGGAACCTTACGGGACAGGGTTTCCACAGATACGCAGTATTTT
CSGTLRDRVSTDTQYF
>TRBD1|-|TRBV20-1|TRBJ1-1
TGCAGTGCCCAAGGGACAGGGTTCACTGAAGCTTTCTTT
CSAQGTGFTEAFF
>-|few|TRBV4-3|TRBJ2-5
TGCGCCAGCAGCCAAGATATGCTGTCTTTTGAGACCCAGTACTTC
CASSQDMLSFETQYF
>-|-|TRBV20-1|TRBJ2-5
TGCAGTGCTAGAGAAGGAGAAGAGACCCAGTACTTC
CSAREGEETQYF
>-|few|TRBV12-3/TRBV12-4|TRBJ1-5
TGTGCCAGCCGATCCTCGGGTTTTCAGCCCCAGCATTTT
CASRSSGFQPQHF
>-|few|TRBV6-5|TRBJ2-6
TGTGCCAGCAAGTTCGGCAGGAGCTCTGGGGCCAACGTCCTGACTTTC
CASKFGRSSGANVLTF
>TRBD2|-|TRBV11-2|TRBJ2-1
TGTGCCAGCAGCTCTATGACTAGCGGGAGTCGGGGTGAGCAGTTCTTC
CASSSMTSGSRGEQFF
>-|-|TRBV10-2|TRBJ2-5
TGCGCCAGCAGCGCCCGGGCTCTTGAGGCGGAGACCCAGTACTTC
CASSARALEAETQYF
>-|few|TRBV7-2|TRBJ2-5
TGTGCCAGCAGCTTAGGGGGGGTGGGAGAGACCCAGTACTTC
CASSLGGVGETQYF
>TRBD1|-|TRBV19|TRBJ1-5
TGTGCCAGTAGTCTCCTTGGGACAGTCAATCAGCCCCAGCATTTT
CASSLLGTVNQPQHF
>-|-|TRBV4-1|TRBJ2-5
TGCGCCAGCAGCCAAGCCCTCGAGCGGGAGACCCAGTACTTC
CASSQALERETQYF
>-|few|TRBV20-1|TRBJ2-6
TGCAGTGCTAGAGGGGAAGGAACCTCTGGGGCCAACGTCCTGACTTTC
CSARGEGTSGANVLTF
>TRBD1|-|TRBV25-1|TRBJ1-2
TGTGCCAGCAGTGACTGGGACAGGGGCTATGGCTACACCTTC
CASSDWDRGYGYTF
>TRBD1|few|TRBV29-1|TRBJ2-7
TGCAGCGTTGAATCTTCAGGGGGCAACTCCTACGAGCAGTACTTC
CSVESSGGNSYEQYF
>TRBD2|-|TRBV29-1|TRBJ2-2
TGCAGCGTTGAACGCCTAGCGGGGATCGCCGGGGAGCTGTTTTTT
CSVERLAGIAGELFF
>TRBD2|many|TRBV20-1|TRBJ2-7
TGCAGTGCCCCGCGACTAGCGGGAGCCCACTACGAGCAGTACTTC
CSAPRLAGAHYEQYF
>-|-|TRBV5-1|TRBJ2-1
TGCGCCAGCCGAAACCCGGGACCTACCTACAATGAGCAGTTCTTC
CASRNPGPTYNEQFF
>-|few|TRBV24-1|TRBJ2-1
TGTGCCACCAGTGATTGGCAGAGCTCCTACAATGAGCAGTTCTTC
CATSDWQSSYNEQFF
>-|few|TRBV19|TRBJ2-3
TGTGCCAGTAGTATAGCTCCAGATACGCAGTATTTT
CASSIAPDTQYF
>TRBD2|-|TRBV11-2|TRBJ2-3
TGTGCCAGCAGCCCGATACTAGCGGATACGCAGTATTTT
CASSPILADTQYF
>-|-|TRBV18|TRBJ1-1
TGTGCCAGCTCCCGCGCATCAACGGGTACTGAAGCTTTCTTT
CASSRASTGTEAFF